This T cell receptor (beta chain) was found in a study of identical twins. A template switching step contributed a universal primer site, while unique molecular identifiers were present in the cDNA. TCRdb processed the 5' RACE reads anew with MiXCR; each CDR3 protein has one entry. Here the sample spans approximately 890,000 distinct CDR3 sequences, 12% being singletons. As for this clonotype: What it binds is unknown.

Trimming stripped 1 base from V and 5 bases from J, with 6 bases between. The CDR3 is 12 amino acids. Germline V lookup: CDR1 MGHDK, CDR2 SYGVNS. Study-level findings and limits: Beta clonotypes that were abundant in cord blood contained fewer insertions, a pattern absent from memory repertoires.

This same sample was also part of a study on yellow fever vaccine responses in identical twins.

Material: PBMCs. This TCR came from a young woman in good health. This chain uses TRBV25-1 with TRBJ2-7; D is undetermined. The CDR3 sequence is CASSEFGHEQYF. CDR3 in DNA: TGTGCCAGCAGTGAATTCGGCCACGAGCAGTACTTC.